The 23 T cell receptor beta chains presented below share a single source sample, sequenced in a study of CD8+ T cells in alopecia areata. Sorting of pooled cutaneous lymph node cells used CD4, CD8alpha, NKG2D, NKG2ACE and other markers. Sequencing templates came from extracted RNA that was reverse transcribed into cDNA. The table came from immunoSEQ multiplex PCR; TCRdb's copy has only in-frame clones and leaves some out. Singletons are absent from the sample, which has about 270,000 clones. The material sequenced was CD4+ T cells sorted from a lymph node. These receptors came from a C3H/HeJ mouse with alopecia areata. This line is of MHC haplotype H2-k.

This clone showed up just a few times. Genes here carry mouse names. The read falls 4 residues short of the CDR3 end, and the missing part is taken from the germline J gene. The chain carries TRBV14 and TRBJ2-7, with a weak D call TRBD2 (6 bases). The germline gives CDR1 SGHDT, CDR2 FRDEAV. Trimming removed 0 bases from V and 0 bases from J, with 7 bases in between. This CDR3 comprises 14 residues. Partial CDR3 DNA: TGTGCCAGCAGTTTCTGGGGGGACTCCTAT. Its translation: CASSFWGDSY. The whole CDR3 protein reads CASSFWGDSYEQYF. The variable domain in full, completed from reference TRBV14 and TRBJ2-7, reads EAGVTQSPRYAVLQEGQAVSFWCDPISGHDTLYWYQQPRDQGPQLLVYFRDEAVIDNSQLPSDRFSAVRPKGTNSTLKIQSAKQGDTATYLCASSFWGDSYEQYFGPGTRLTVL.

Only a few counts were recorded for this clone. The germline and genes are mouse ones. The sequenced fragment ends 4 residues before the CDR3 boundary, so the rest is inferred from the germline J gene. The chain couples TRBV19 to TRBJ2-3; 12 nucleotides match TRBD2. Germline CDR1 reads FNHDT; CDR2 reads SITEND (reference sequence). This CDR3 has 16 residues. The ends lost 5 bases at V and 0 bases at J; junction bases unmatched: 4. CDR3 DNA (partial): TGTGCCAGCAGCACGACTGGGGGGGCTAGTGCAGAA. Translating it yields CASSTTGGASAE. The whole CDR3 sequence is CASSTTGGASAETLYF.

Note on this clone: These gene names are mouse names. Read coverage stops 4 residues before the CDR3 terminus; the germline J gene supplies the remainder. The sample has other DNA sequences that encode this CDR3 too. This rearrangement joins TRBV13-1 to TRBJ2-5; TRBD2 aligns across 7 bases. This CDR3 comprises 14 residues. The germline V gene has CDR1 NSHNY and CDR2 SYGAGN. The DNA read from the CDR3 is TGTGCCAGCAGTGACCGGCTGGGGGAAGAC. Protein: CASSDRLGED. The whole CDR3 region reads CASSDRLGEDTQYF.

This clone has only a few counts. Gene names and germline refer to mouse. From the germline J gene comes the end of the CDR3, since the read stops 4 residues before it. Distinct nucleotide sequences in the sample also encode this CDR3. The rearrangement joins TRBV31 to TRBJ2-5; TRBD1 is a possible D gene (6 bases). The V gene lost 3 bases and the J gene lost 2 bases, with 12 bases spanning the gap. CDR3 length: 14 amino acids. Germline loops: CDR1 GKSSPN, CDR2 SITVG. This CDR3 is CAWSPGQVQDTQYF. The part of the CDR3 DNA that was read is TGTGCCTGGAGCCCGGGACAAGTCCAAGAC.

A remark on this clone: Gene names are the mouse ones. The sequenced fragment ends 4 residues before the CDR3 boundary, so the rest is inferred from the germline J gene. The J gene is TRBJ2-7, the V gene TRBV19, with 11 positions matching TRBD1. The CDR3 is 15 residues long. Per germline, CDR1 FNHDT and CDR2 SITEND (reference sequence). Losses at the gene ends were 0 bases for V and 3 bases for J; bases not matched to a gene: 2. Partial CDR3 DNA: TGTGCCAGCAGTATAGACGGGACAGGGGGCTAT. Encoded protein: CASSIDGTGGY. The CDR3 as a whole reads CASSIDGTGGYEQYF.

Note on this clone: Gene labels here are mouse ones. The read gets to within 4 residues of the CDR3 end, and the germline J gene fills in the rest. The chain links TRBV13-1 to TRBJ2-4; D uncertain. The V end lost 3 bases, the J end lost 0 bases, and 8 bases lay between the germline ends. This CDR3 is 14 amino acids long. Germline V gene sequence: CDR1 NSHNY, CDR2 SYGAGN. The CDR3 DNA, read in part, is TGTGCCAGCAGTGCGCAGAGTAGTCAAAAC. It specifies CASSAQSSQN. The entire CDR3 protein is CASSAQSSQNTLYF.

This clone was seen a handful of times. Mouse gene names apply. Partial CDR3 DNA: TGTGCCAGCAGTCCAAAAAATTCCTATAATTCGCCC. It specifies CASSPKNSYNSP. The entire CDR3 is CASSPKNSYNSPLYF. V and J are TRBV19 and TRBJ1-6; D remains unclear. Coverage ceases 3 residues before the CDR3 finishes, and the germline J gene fills in the end. TRBJ1-6 is filed as an ORF, its function uncertain. The CDR3 has 15 amino acids. Germline CDR1 FNHDT, CDR2 SITEND (reference sequence). The ends were cut back, 4 bases at V and 0 bases at J, with 8 bases in the middle.

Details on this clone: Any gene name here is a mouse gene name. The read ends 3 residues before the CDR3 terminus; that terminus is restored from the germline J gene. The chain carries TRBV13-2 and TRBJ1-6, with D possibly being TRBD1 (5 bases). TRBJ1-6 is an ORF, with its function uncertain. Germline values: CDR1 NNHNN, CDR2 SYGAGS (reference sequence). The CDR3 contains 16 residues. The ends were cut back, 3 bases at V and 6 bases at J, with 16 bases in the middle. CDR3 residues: CASGGPGPQGNSPLYF. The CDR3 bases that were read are TGTGCCAGCGGTGGCCCCGGGCCCCAGGGTAATTCGCCC.

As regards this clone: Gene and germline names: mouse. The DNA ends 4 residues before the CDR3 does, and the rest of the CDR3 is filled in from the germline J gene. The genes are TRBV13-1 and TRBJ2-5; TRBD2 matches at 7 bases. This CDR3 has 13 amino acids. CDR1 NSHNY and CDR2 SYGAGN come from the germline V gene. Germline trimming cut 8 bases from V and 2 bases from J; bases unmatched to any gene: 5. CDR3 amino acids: CASGTDLQDTQYF. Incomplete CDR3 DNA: TGTGCCAGTGGGACTGACCTCCAAGAC.

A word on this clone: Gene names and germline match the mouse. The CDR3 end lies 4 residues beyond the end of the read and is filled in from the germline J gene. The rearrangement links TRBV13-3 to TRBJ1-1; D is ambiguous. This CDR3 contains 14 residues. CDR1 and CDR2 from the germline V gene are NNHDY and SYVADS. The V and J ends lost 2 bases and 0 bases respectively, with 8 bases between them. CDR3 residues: CASSEHSPNTEVFF. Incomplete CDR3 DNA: TGTGCCAGCAGTGAACACAGTCCAAACACA.

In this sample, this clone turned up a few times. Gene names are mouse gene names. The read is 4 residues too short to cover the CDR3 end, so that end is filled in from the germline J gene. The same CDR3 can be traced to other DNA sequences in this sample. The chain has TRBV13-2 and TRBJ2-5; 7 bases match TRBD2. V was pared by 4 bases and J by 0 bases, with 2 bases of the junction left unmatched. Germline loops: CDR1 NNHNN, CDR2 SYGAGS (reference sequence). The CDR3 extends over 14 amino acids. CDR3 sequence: CASGTGVNQDTQYF. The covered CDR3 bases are TGTGCCAGCGGTACTGGGGTTAACCAAGAC.

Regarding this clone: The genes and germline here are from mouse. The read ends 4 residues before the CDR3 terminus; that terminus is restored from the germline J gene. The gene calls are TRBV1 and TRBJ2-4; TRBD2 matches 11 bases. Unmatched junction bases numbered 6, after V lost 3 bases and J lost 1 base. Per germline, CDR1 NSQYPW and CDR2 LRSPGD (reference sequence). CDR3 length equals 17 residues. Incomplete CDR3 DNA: TGCACCTGCAGTGCCGGGACTGGGGGAAGGGGTCAAAAC. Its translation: CTCSAGTGGRGQN. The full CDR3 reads CTCSAGTGGRGQNTLYF.

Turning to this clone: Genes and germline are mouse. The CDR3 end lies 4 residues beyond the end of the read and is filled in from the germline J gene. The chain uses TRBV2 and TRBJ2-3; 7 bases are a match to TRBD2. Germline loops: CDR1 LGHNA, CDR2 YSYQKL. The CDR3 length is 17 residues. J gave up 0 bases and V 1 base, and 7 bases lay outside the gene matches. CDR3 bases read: TGTGCCAGCAGCCAAGGGGTACTGGGGTCTAGTGCAGAA. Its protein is CASSQGVLGSSAE. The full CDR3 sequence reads CASSQGVLGSSAETLYF.

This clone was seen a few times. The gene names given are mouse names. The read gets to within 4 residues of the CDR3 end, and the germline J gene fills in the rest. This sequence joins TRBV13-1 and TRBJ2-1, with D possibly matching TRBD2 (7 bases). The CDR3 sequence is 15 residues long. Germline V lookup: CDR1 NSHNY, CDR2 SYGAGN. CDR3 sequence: CASSDAFWGRAEQFF. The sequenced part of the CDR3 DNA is TGTGCCAGCAGTGATGCATTCTGGGGGCGGGCT.

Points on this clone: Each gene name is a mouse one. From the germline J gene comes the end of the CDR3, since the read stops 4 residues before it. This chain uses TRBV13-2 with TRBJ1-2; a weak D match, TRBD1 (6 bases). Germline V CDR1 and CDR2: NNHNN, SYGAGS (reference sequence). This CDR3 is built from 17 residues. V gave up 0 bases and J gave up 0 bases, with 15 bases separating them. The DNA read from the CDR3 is TGTGCCAGCGGTGATGAAAGAATGGGACAAACAAACTCC. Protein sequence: CASGDERMGQTNS. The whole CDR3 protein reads CASGDERMGQTNSDYTF.

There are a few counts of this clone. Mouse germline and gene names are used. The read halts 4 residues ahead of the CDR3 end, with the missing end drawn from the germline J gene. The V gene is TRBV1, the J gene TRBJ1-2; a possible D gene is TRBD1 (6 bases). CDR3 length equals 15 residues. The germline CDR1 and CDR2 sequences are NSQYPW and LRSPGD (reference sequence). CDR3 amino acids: CTCSALRQGRSDYTF. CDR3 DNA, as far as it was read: TGCACCTGCAGTGCCCTCCGGCAGGGGAGGTCC.

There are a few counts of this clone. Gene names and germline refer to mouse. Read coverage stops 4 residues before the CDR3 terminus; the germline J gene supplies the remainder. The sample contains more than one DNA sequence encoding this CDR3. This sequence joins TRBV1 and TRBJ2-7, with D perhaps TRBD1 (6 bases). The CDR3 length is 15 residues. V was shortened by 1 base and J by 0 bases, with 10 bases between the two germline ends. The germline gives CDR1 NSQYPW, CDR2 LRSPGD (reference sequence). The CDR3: CTCSAGQGSSYEQYF. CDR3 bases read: TGCACCTGCAGTGCAGGGCAGGGGAGCTCCTAT. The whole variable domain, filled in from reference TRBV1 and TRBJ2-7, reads VTLLEQNPRWRLVPRGQAVNLRCILKNSQYPWMSWYQQDLQKQLQWLFTLRSPGDKEVKSLPGADYLATRVTDTELRLQVANMSQGRTLYCTCSAGQGSSYEQYFGPGTRLTVL.

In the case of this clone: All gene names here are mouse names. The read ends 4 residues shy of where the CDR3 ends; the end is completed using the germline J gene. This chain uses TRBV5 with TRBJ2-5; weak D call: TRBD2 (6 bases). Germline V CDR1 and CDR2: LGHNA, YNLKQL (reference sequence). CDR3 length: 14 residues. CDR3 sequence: CASSQVGVRDTQYF. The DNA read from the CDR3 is TGTGCCAGCAGCCAAGTGGGGGTGAGAGAC.

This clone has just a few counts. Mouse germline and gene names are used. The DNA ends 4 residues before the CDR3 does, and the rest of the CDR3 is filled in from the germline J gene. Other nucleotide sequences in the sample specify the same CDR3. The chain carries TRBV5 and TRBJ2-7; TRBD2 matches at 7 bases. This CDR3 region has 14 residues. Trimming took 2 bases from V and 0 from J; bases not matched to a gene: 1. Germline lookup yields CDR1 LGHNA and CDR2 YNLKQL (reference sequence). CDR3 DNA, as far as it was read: TGTGCCAGCAGCCAACTGGGGGACTCCTAT. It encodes CASSQLGDSY. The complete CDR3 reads CASSQLGDSYEQYF.

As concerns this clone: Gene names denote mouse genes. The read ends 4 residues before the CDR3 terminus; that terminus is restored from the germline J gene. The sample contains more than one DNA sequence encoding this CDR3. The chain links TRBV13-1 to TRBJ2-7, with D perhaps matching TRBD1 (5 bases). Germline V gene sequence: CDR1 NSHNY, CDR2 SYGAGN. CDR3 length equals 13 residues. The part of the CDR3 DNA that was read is TGTGCCAGCAGTGATGCTCAGGGTTAT. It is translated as CASSDAQGY. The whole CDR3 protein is CASSDAQGYEQYF.

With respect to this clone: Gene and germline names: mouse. CDR3 bases read: TGTGCCTGGAGGAGACAAGTA. This gives the protein CAWRRQV. The complete CDR3 sequence is CAWRRQVEVFF. V and J are TRBV31 and TRBJ1-1, with D hard to call. The read is 4 residues too short to cover the CDR3 end, so that end is filled in from the germline J gene. The CDR3 extends over 11 amino acids. Germline V lookup: CDR1 GKSSPN, CDR2 SITVG.

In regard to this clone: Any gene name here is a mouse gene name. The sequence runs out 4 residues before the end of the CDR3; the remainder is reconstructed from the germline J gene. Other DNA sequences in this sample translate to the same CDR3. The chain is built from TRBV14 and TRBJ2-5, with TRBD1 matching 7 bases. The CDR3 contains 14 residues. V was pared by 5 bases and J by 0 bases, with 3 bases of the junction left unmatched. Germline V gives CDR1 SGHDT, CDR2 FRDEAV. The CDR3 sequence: CASRPQGNQDTQYF. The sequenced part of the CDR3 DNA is TGTGCCAGCAGACCACAGGGGAACCAAGAC.

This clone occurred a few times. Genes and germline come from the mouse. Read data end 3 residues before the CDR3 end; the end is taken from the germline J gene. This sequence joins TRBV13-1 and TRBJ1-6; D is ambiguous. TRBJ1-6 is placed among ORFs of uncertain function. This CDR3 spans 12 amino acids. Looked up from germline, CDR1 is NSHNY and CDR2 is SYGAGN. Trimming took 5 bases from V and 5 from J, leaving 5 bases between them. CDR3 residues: CASSTDNSPLYF. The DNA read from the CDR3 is TGTGCCAGCAGCACAGATAATTCGCCC.